This is a list of T cell receptor beta chains from one sample in a study of T cell changes during pregnancy in multiple sclerosis. Clones were sequenced by immunoSEQ multiplex PCR, and TCRdb holds only the in-frame ones, with some missing. The table has about 70,000 clones, just over 90% seen once. Specimen: peripheral blood, collected after pregnancy. Receptor source: a female donor with multiple sclerosis, enrolled in a pregnancy study. CDR3s include the opening cysteine and the closing phenylalanine or tryptophan. The D gene is left open where the match is weak. Expanded clones are given a class, and other clones once, few, many or no size at all.

V,length,size,J,D,DNA,CDR3
TRBV11-2,11,-,TRBJ2-2,-,TGTGCCAGCAGGAGGCCCGGGGAGCTGTTTTTT,CASRRPGELFF
TRBV7-9,17,once,TRBJ2-3,-,TGTGCCAGCAGCTTACTGGCAGGGGGGAGTAGGACAGATACGCAGTATTTT,CASSLLAGGSRTDTQYF
TRBV6-1,15,-,TRBJ1-3,-,TGTGCCAGCAGTCCGATGGAAGGGAGGGGAAACACCATATATTTT,CASSPMEGRGNTIYF
TRBV5-1,18,-,TRBJ2-1,TRBD2,TGCGCCAGCAGCTTTCAGCCTAGCGGGTTTGGGGTCTACAATGAGCAGTTCTTC,CASSFQPSGFGVYNEQFF
TRBV7-6,12,few,TRBJ1-1,-,TGTGCCAGCAGCTTATATGAGGGAGTCGCTTTCTTT,CASSLYEGVAFF
TRBV9,14,-,TRBJ1-5,-,TGTGCCAGCAGCGTAGGGGGCCCCAATCAGCCCCAGCATTTT,CASSVGGPNQPQHF
TRBV7-2,16,once,TRBJ2-1,TRBD1,TGTGCCAGCAGCCCACGGGACAGGAGCTCCTACAATGAGCAGTTCTTC,CASSPRDRSSYNEQFF
TRBV7-2,15,-,TRBJ2-7,TRBD2,TGTGCCAGCAGCTTAGTAGCGGGATTTATCTACGAGCAGTACTTC,CASSLVAGFIYEQYF
TRBV6-5,16,-,TRBJ1-2,TRBD1,TGTGCCAGCAGTTCCCACAGGGGAGCGGTCGGCTATGGCTACACCTTC,CASSSHRGAVGYGYTF
TRBV30,13,-,TRBJ1-2,-,TGTGCCTGGAGAGGACAGAGTAACTATGGCTACACCTTC,CAWRGQSNYGYTF
TRBV13,12,-,TRBJ2-7,TRBD1,TGTGCCAGCAGCAGGGGGCTCTACGAGCAGTACTTC,CASSRGLYEQYF
TRBV30,11,many,TRBJ1-1,-,TGTGCCTGGTTAGAGAACACTGAAGCTTTCTTT,CAWLENTEAFF
TRBV7-3,13,few,TRBJ2-2,-,TGTGCCAGCAGATCCCAGGGATCCGGGGAGCTGTTTTTT,CASRSQGSGELFF
TRBV27,13,-,TRBJ2-1,-,TGTGCCAGCAGTTTATTCCGTCTTAATGAGCAGTTCTTC,CASSLFRLNEQFF
TRBV5-4,17,few,TRBJ2-5,TRBD2,TGTGCCAGCAGCTTGGCCTTCGCGGGAGGCTCCCAAGAGACCCAGTACTTC,CASSLAFAGGSQETQYF
TRBV18,18,-,TRBJ2-7,TRBD2,TGTGCCAGCTCACCCAATTGGGCTAGCGGCACGAGCTCCTACGAGCAGTACTTC,CASSPNWASGTSSYEQYF
TRBV7-3,18,-,TRBJ2-1,TRBD2,TGTGCCAGCAGCCGACTAGCGGGAGGCTCCCTTTCCTACAATGAGCAGTTCTTC,CASSRLAGGSLSYNEQFF
TRBV7-4,16,-,TRBJ2-2,-,TGTGCCAGCAGCTTTTTTCCTAGCGATAACACCGGGGAGCTGTTTTTT,CASSFFPSDNTGELFF
TRBV11-2,16,once,TRBJ2-1,TRBD2,TGTGCCAGCAGCCCCGCCCTAGCGGGAGGCCCGAATGAGCAGTTCTTC,CASSPALAGGPNEQFF
TRBV19,13,-,TRBJ2-7,-,TGTGCCAGTAGTATAGATAGGAGCTACGAGCAGTACTTC,CASSIDRSYEQYF
TRBV14,15,-,TRBJ2-5,-,TGTGCCAGCAGCCAAGATATGCAGTTCGCTGAGACCCAGTACTTC,CASSQDMQFAETQYF
TRBV27,15,once,TRBJ2-7,TRBD2,TGTGCCAGCAGTTTAATAGCGGGAGCTACCTACGAGCAGTACTTC,CASSLIAGATYEQYF
TRBV27,13,-,TRBJ1-5,-,TGTGCCAGCAGGCGGGGGCGAGATCAGCCCCAGCATTTT,CASRRGRDQPQHF
TRBV19,12,few,TRBJ1-5,-,TGTGCCAGTAGTCAGTTCAATCAGCCCCAGCATTTT,CASSQFNQPQHF
TRBV27,14,-,TRBJ2-7,-,TGTGCCAGCAGTTCTCGGGACTCTTTCTACGAGCAGTACTTC,CASSSRDSFYEQYF
TRBV19,15,-,TRBJ2-4,-,TGTGCCAGTAGCCGGGACTTCCTAGCCAAAAACATTCAGTACTTC,CASSRDFLAKNIQYF
TRBV6-1,16,-,TRBJ2-7,TRBD2,TGTGCCAGCAGTGATGCCTTCCGGCGGGAGTTTAGCGAGCAGTACTTC,CASSDAFRREFSEQYF
TRBV6-5,13,-,TRBJ2-1,-,TGTGCCAGCAGAAAGCGGTTTCCCAATGAGCAGTTCTTC,CASRKRFPNEQFF
TRBV29-1,15,-,TRBJ2-1,TRBD2,TGCAGCGTTAAGCGGACTAGCGGGAATGTGGATGAGCAGTTCTTC,CSVKRTSGNVDEQFF
TRBV23-1,16,-,TRBJ1-5,TRBD1,TGCGCCAGCAGTCCCGGGACAGGGGTTAGCAATCAGCCCCAGCATTTT,CASSPGTGVSNQPQHF
TRBV25-1,15,-,TRBJ2-2,-,TGTGCCAGCAGTGAACACAACAGGGACGCCGGGGAGCTGTTTTTT,CASSEHNRDAGELFF
TRBV5-1,15,once,TRBJ2-7,TRBD1,TGCGCCAGCAGCTTGCTGGGACAGGGATCCTACGAGCAGTACTTC,CASSLLGQGSYEQYF
TRBV18,14,-,TRBJ1-2,TRBD1,TGTGCCAGCTCAAAAACAGGGGGCAACTATGGCTACACCTTC,CASSKTGGNYGYTF
TRBV7-9,13,-,TRBJ2-3,TRBD2,TGTGCCAGCAGCCCGGGGGGGGGAGATACGCAGTATTTT,CASSPGGGDTQYF
TRBV4-1,16,-,TRBJ2-3,-,TGCGCCAGCAGCCGAAGGGACTCCTCTAGCACAGATACGCAGTATTTT,CASSRRDSSSTDTQYF
TRBV9,13,few,TRBJ1-1,-,TGTGCCAGCAGCGTAGGAGAGTACACTGAAGCTTTCTTT,CASSVGEYTEAFF
TRBV7-8,16,few,TRBJ2-1,TRBD2,TGTGCCAGCAGCTTAAAGGCGTCTAGCGGCTACAATGAGCAGTTCTTC,CASSLKASSGYNEQFF
TRBV6-5,15,-,TRBJ1-1,TRBD1,TGTGCCAGCAGTTACTCGAACAGGGGGGGGACTGAAGCTTTCTTT,CASSYSNRGGTEAFF
TRBV6-4,13,-,TRBJ2-2,-,TGTGCCAGCAGCAGGGGTAACACCGGGGAGCTGTTTTTT,CASSRGNTGELFF
TRBV29-1,14,few,TRBJ2-7,-,TGCAGCACGCAGGGGGGACTGGGATCCTACGAGCAGTACTTC,CSTQGGLGSYEQYF
TRBV18,19,-,TRBJ2-5,TRBD1,TGTGCCAGCTCACCACCTAATTTCCGGGACAGGGTTGGCCAAGAGACCCAGTACTTC,CASSPPNFRDRVGQETQYF
TRBV5-1,13,-,TRBJ2-5,-,TGCGCCAGCAGTTCCCAGTACCAAGAGACCCAGTACTTC,CASSSQYQETQYF
TRBV18,16,-,TRBJ2-1,-,TGTGCCAGCTCACCACCGGGCGGGAAACAGTACAATGAGCAGTTCTTC,CASSPPGGKQYNEQFF
TRBV5-1,14,-,TRBJ2-5,TRBD1,TGCGCCAGCAGCCCCGGACAGGAACAAGAGACCCAGTACTTC,CASSPGQEQETQYF
TRBV7-3,16,-,TRBJ2-2,TRBD2,TGTGCCAGCAGCTCACGATGGACTAGCGGCACCGGGGAGCTGTTTTTT,CASSSRWTSGTGELFF
TRBV19,12,-,TRBJ2-5,TRBD2,TGTGCCAGTAGTTGGGGGGGAGAGACCCAGTACTTC,CASSWGGETQYF
TRBV6-1,15,-,TRBJ2-7,TRBD2,TGTGCCAGCAGTGAAGGGCTAGCGGGACACTACGAGCAGTACTTC,CASSEGLAGHYEQYF
TRBV27,14,-,TRBJ2-7,TRBD2,TGTGCCAGCAGTTGGAGACTAGCCTCCTACGAGCAGTACTTC,CASSWRLASYEQYF
TRBV10-1,15,-,TRBJ1-4,-,TGCGCCAGCCCCCGCCCGGGGGGGCTCAGGGAAAAACTGTTTTTT,CASPRPGGLREKLFF
TRBV30,13,-,TRBJ2-1,-,TGTGCCTGGAGAAGAGGGCTAACCGATGAGCAGTTCTTC,CAWRRGLTDEQFF
TRBV6-6,12,-,TRBJ1-3,-,TGTGCCAGCAGTCAGGCTGGAAACACCATATATTTT,CASSQAGNTIYF
TRBV2,12,-,TRBJ1-2,-,TGTGCCAGCAGTTACTTACCGGGGGGCTACACCTTC,CASSYLPGGYTF